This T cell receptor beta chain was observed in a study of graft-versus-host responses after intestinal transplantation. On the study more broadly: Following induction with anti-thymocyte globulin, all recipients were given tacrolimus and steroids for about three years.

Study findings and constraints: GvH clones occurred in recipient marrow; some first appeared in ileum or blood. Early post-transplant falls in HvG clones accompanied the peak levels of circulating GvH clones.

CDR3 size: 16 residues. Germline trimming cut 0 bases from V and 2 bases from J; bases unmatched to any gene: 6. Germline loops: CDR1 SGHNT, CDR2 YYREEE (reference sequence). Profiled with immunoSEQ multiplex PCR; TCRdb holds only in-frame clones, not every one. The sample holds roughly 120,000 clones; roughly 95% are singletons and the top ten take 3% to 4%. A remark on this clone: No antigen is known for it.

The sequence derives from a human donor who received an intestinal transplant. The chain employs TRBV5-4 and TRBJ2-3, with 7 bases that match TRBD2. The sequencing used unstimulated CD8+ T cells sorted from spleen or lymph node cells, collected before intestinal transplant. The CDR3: CASSLEWREYTDTQYF. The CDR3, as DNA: TGTGCCAGCAGCTTGGAGTGGCGGGAGTACACAGATACGCAGTATTTT.